Reported below is one T cell receptor beta chain. The data belong to a study of blood T cells in healthy people across ages. Germline V lookup: CDR1 SGHRS, CDR2 YFSETQ. The ends were cut back, 3 bases at V and 3 bases at J, with 12 bases in the middle. The CDR3 spans 14 residues. Sample-barcoded 5' priming and a J-beta primer mix drove a second PCR of about 7 to 12 cycles. The template-switch adaptor, which had 12 random nucleotides, put a tag on each cDNA molecule. TCRdb reprocessed the 5' RACE reads via MiXCR and lists one record per CDR3 protein. The repertoire holds some 760,000 distinct CDR3 sequences, approximately 25% seen once, with 3% to 4.5% in the top ten. The sample also formed part of further work on T cells of mothers and their children. As reported in that work: A few healthy Caucasian mothers served as donors, and their six children did as well. Primer M1S, used in the second PCR, introduced sample barcodes and 2-4 random nucleotides. Among related mother-child pairs, overlap was slightly higher than in unrelated pairs, though not significantly.

The clonotype comes from a boy aged 5-17 years in good health. The sample consisted of blood. The V gene is TRBV5-1, the J gene TRBJ2-5; D possibly corresponds to TRBD1 (6 bases). The CDR3 DNA follows: TGCGCCAGCAGCTACCGGACAGCCGAAGAGACCCAGTACTTC. Translating gives CASSYRTAEETQYF. Full variable domain (remainder filled in from reference TRBV5-1 and TRBJ2-5): KAGVTQTPRYLIKTRGQQVTLSCSPISGHRSVSWYQQTPGQGLQFLFEYFSETQRNKGNFPGRFSGRQFSNSRSEMNVSTLELGDSALYLCASSYRTAEETQYFGPGTRLLVL.